The rows below give T cell receptor beta chains drawn from one sample of a study of T cells in Graves' hyperthyroidism and ophthalmopathy. TCRdb reanalysed the multiplex PCR reads using MiXCR and keeps one entry per CDR3 protein. The profile shows 550,000 to 800,000 distinct CDR3 sequences, about 15% of them singletons. The sample comprised blood. The receptors were gathered from a man aged 18 to 30 with Graves' hyperthyroidism. CDR3s leave out the opening cysteine and the closing phenylalanine or tryptophan.

V gene: TRBV9; CDR3 protein: ASSSQGASYEQY
V gene: TRBV28; CDR3 protein: ASSLDSQWAQY
V gene: TRBV20-1; CDR3 protein: SAREAATAYNEQF
V gene: TRBV2; CDR3 protein: ASRDGREQY
V gene: TRBV12-3/TRBV12-4; CDR3 protein: ASSAAGGTGELF
V gene: TRBV7-3; CDR3 protein: ASSLRANAGGPSDTQY
V gene: TRBV20-1; CDR3 protein: SARVPFHEQY
V gene: TRBV29-1; CDR3 protein: SVGEGASGTDTQY
V gene: TRBV18; CDR3 protein: ASSPSVVGELF
V gene: TRBV28; CDR3 protein: ASSLSSAGGLEQY
V gene: TRBV7-8; CDR3 protein: ASSLGGLAGWVGDTQY
V gene: TRBV20-1; CDR3 protein: SAGGMAGNEYEQY
V gene: TRBV6-5; CDR3 protein: ASSYQAGDEQF